This T cell receptor beta chain was observed in a study of cytomegalovirus exposure and HLA in healthy donors. Unrecorded immune exposures were likely, despite nominal health at sampling. PCR employed 60 Vbeta and 13 Jbeta primers. Generated by immunoSEQ multiplex PCR, the TCRdb table keeps only in-frame clones and is missing some. The sample lists some 120,000 clones; around 60% were seen once. The CDR3 length is 18 residues. Germline V gene sequence: CDR1 LNHDA, CDR2 SQIVND (reference sequence). V was clipped by 2 bases and J by 0 bases; unmatched bases: 6. Turning to this clone: Its cognate antigen is unknown.

Points from the study as a whole: Data from an earlier analysis indicated that most TCR beta V segments were productive either about 87% or about 30% of the time. It was 164 TCR beta chains that were listed as cytomegalovirus-associated.

This chain links TRBV19 with TRBJ2-1; 11 positions match TRBD2. This TCR was recovered from a woman between 40 and 50 years old in good health and CMV-seropositive. The source material was PBMCs. In DNA, the CDR3 is TGTGCCAGTAGTATACTAGCGGGAGGTTTCAGCTCCTACAATGAGCAGTTCTTC. Its translation: CASSILAGGFSSYNEQFF.